The rows below give T cell receptor beta chains drawn from one sample of a study of shared clonotypes between healthy human individuals. Sequencing used immunoSEQ multiplex PCR; TCRdb keeps in-frame clones, though not all of them. The table lists over 850,000 clones, about 80% of them singletons, with 0.5% to 0.6% in the top ten. Material for sequencing was memory CD4+ T cells from PBMCs. Receptors originate from a man between 18 and 35 years old in good health. Some clones in this sample may be carry-over from other donors' samples. Both conserved end residues are part of each CDR3. D genes are given only for firm matches. Some rows mark clone size as missing; the rest say once, few, many or name a class of expanded clone.

d_call	clone_size	j_call	v_call	cdr3_nt	cdr3_aa
NA	NA	TRBJ2-5	TRBV6-6	TGTGCCAGCAGCCGACGACCAACATCTCGGGAGACCCAGTACTTC	CASSRRPTSRETQYF
NA	NA	TRBJ1-5	TRBV20-1	TGCAGTGCTAATCAGCCCCAGCATTTT	CSANQPQHF
NA	once	TRBJ2-7	TRBV7-9	TGTGCCAGCAGCCCCCGGTCCAGAAGAGGAAACGAGCAGTACTTC	CASSPRSRRGNEQYF
NA	NA	TRBJ1-1	TRBV19	TGTGCCAGTAGTATGCCTGGGACGGCCACTAACACTGAAGCTTTCTTT	CASSMPGTATNTEAFF
TRBD1	NA	TRBJ2-5	TRBV7-8	TGTGCCAGCAGCTGGCCGGGGGGACAGGGGGACCAGACCCAGTACTTC	CASSWPGGQGDQTQYF
NA	NA	TRBJ1-3	TRBV9	TGTGCCAGCAGCGTAGCTACGGGGGGAAACACCATATATTTT	CASSVATGGNTIYF
TRBD1	NA	TRBJ1-1	TRBV18	TGTGCCAGCTCACCAGCAGGGGGCGACACTGAAGCTTTCTTT	CASSPAGGDTEAFF
NA	NA	TRBJ2-3	TRBV28	TGTGCCAGCAGTTTCGGGAGTCTGGATACGCAGTATTTT	CASSFGSLDTQYF
NA	once	TRBJ2-1	TRBV11-2	TGTGCCAGCAGCTCGTCCTTGTCGGCGTTTGAGCAGTTCTTC	CASSSSLSAFEQFF
NA	NA	TRBJ1-2	TRBV5-1	TGCGCCAGCAGCCCCGTGGCACGGACCTATGGCTACACCTTC	CASSPVARTYGYTF
NA	few	TRBJ1-1	TRBV20-1	TGCAGTGTCACTGAAGCTTTCTTT	CSVTEAFF
NA	NA	TRBJ2-2	TRBV7-6	TGTGCCAGCAGCTCCCTCGTGGACACCGGGGAGCTGTTTTTT	CASSSLVDTGELFF
NA	few	TRBJ2-5	TRBV5-1	TGCGCCAGCAGCTCAAACACGGGACCGCTCGGAGCCCAGTACTTC	CASSSNTGPLGAQYF
NA	NA	TRBJ1-2	TRBV30	TGTGCCTGGAATGACAATATCCCTGGCGGCTACACCTTC	CAWNDNIPGGYTF
NA	NA	TRBJ1-2	TRBV7-2	TGTGCCAGCAGCTTAGGAGTAGGTGGGGGAAGAGTCGCCATTGGCTACACCTTC	CASSLGVGGGRVAIGYTF
TRBD2	NA	TRBJ2-3	TRBV29-1	TGCAGCGTCACCGGACTAGCGCTAGGAGGAGATACGCAGTATTTT	CSVTGLALGGDTQYF
NA	NA	TRBJ2-5	TRBV5-1	TGCGCCAGCAGCTTTACAGGGATTCAAGAGACCCAGTACTTC	CASSFTGIQETQYF
TRBD1	once	TRBJ1-4	TRBV28	TGTGCCAGCAGTTCCCTTCCGGGACAGATAAATGAAAAACTGTTTTTT	CASSSLPGQINEKLFF
TRBD1	NA	TRBJ2-5	TRBV19	TGTGCCAGTAGTATCCTGGGACAGGGTAGGGAGACCCAGTACTTC	CASSILGQGRETQYF
NA	NA	TRBJ2-5	TRBV28	TGTGCCAGCAGTTTATGGAGCGGTGCCCAAGAGACCCAGTACTTC	CASSLWSGAQETQYF
NA	NA	TRBJ2-3	TRBV5-1	TGCGCCAGCAGCTTGGGAGTCGGGACAGATACGCAGTATTTT	CASSLGVGTDTQYF
NA	NA	TRBJ2-1	TRBV7-9	TGTGCCAGTGAGGAGCAGTTCTTC	CASEEQFF
NA	NA	TRBJ2-4	TRBV30	TGTGCCTGGAGTCGTGGGACTGAAAACATTCAGTACTTC	CAWSRGTENIQYF
TRBD1	NA	TRBJ2-7	TRBV11-3	TGTGCCAGCAGCTTAGCCGGGACAGGGGTGGACGAGCAGTACTTC	CASSLAGTGVDEQYF
NA	NA	TRBJ2-4	TRBV7-6	TGTGCCAGCAGCGATCGACAGAGAGGAAACATTCAGTACTTC	CASSDRQRGNIQYF
TRBD2	NA	TRBJ2-5	TRBV7-3	TGTGCCAGCAGCGTAGCGGGGTACCAAGAGACCCAGTACTTC	CASSVAGYQETQYF
NA	NA	TRBJ2-7	TRBV9	TGTGCCAGCAGCGTAGGACCCAGCAACTCCTACGAGCAGTACTTC	CASSVGPSNSYEQYF
NA	NA	TRBJ1-3	TRBV9	TGTGCCAGCAGCAACGCAGGGGCTGGAAACACCATATATTTT	CASSNAGAGNTIYF
NA	NA	TRBJ2-7	TRBV5-1	TGCGCCAGCAGCGCCGACACCGACTCCTACGAGCAGTACTTC	CASSADTDSYEQYF